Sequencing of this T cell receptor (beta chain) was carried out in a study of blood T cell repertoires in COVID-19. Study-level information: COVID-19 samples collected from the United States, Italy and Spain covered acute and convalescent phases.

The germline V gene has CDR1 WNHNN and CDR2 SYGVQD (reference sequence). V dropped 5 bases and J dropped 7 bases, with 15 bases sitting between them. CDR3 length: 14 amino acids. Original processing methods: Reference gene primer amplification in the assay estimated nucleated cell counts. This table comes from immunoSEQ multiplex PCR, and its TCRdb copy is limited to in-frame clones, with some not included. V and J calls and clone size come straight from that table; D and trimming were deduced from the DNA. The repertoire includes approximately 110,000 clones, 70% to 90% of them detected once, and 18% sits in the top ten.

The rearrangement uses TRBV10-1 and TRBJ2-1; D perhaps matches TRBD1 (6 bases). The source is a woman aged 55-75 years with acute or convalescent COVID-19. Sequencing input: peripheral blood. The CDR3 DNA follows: TGCGCCAGCAGTATGGCAGGGGCGCGGAATGAGCAGTTCTTC. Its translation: CASSMAGARNEQFF.